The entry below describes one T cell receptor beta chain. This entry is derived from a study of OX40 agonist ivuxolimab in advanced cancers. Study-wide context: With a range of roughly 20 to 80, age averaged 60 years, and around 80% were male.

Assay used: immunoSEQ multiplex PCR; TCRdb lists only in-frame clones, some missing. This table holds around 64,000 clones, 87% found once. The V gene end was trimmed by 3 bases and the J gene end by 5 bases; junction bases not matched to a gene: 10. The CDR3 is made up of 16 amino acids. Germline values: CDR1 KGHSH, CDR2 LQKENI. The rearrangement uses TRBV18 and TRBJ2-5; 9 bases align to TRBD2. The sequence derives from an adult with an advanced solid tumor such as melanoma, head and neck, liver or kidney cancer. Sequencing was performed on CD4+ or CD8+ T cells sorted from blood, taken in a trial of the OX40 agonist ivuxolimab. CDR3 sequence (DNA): TGTGCCAGCTCACCCCCCGCTAGCGGGAATGTGGAGACCCAGTACTTC. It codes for CASSPPASGNVETQYF.